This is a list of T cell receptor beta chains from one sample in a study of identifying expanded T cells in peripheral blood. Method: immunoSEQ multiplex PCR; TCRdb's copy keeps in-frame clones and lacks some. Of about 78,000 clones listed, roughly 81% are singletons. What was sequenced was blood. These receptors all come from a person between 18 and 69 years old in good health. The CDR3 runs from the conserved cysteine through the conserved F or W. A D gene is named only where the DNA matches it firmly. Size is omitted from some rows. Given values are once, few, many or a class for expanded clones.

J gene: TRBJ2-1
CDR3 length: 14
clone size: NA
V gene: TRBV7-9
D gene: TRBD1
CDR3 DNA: TGTGCCAGCAGCTTAGGGACAGGGGTCGATGAGCAGTTCTTC
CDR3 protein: CASSLGTGVDEQFF

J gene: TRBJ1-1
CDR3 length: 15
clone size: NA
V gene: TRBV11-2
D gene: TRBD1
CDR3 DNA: TGTGCCAGCAGCCTCCGTGCGACAGGGCTCGCTGAAGCTTTCTTT
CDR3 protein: CASSLRATGLAEAFF

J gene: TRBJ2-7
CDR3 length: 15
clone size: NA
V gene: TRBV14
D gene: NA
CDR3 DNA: TGTGCCAGCAGCCAATACACGGGATTCACCTACGAGCAGTACTTC
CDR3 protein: CASSQYTGFTYEQYF

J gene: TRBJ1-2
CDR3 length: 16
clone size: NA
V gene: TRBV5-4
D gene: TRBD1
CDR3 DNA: TGTGCCAGCAGCTTGCCGGGACAGACTTTTAGCTATGGCTACACCTTC
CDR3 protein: CASSLPGQTFSYGYTF

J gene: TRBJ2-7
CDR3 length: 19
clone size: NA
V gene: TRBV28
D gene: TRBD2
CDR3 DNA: TGTGCCAGCAGTTCCCCGGGGAGCGGGAGTTTGGCAGAATACTACGAGCAGTACTTC
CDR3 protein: CASSSPGSGSLAEYYEQYF

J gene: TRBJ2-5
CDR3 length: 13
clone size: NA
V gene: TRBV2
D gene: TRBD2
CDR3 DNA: TGTGCCCGCGGGGGACTGTCCGAAGAGACCCAGTACTTC
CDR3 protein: CARGGLSEETQYF

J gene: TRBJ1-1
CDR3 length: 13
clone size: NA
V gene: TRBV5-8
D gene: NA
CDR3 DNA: TGTGCCAGCAGCTACGACAGTGACACTGAAGCTTTCTTT
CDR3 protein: CASSYDSDTEAFF

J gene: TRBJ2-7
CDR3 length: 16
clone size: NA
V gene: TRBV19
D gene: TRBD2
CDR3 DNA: TGTGCCAGTAGTATGGGGCAGCGGGAGGAGACCTACGAGCAGTACTTC
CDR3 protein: CASSMGQREETYEQYF

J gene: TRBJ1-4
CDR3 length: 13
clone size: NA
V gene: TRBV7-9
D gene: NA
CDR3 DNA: TGTGCCAGCAGCTTAGGCAGGCCAGAAAAACTGTTTTTT
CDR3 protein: CASSLGRPEKLFF

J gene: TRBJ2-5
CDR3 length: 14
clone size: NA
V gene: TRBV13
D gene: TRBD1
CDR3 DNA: TGTGCCAGCATAAAACGGGACAGACAAGAGACCCAGTACTTC
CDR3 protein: CASIKRDRQETQYF

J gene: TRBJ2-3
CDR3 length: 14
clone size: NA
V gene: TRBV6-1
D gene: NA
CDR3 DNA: TGTGCCAGCAAACAGGTCTCTAGCACAGATACGCAGTATTTT
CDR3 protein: CASKQVSSTDTQYF

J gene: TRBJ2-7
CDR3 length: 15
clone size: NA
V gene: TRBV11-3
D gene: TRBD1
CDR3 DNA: TGTGCCAGCAGCTTAGCGGGACAGGGTATCGACGAGCAGTACTTC
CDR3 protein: CASSLAGQGIDEQYF

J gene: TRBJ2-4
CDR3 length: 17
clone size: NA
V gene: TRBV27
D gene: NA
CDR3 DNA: TGTGCCAGCAGTCCCGGAACAGGGATTCTAGCCAAAAACATTCAGTACTTC
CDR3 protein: CASSPGTGILAKNIQYF

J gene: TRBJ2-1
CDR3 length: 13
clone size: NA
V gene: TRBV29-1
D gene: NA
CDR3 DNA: TGCAGCGTTGACGACCGGGTCGACAATGAGCAGTTCTTC
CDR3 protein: CSVDDRVDNEQFF

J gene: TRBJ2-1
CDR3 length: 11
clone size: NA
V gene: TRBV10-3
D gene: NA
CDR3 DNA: TGTGCCATCAGTGAAGGGGGAGGGCAGTTCTTC
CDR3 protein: CAISEGGGQFF

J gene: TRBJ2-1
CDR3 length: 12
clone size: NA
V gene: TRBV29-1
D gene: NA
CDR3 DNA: TGCAGCGGCCTTAAGACTAGCAATGAGCAGTTCTTC
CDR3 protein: CSGLKTSNEQFF

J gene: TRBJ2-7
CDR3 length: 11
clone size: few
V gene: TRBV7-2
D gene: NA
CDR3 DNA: TGTGCCAGCAGCCCCTCCTACGAGCAGTACTTC
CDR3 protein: CASSPSYEQYF

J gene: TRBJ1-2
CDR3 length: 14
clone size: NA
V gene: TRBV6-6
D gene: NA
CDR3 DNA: TGTGCCAGCAGTTACTCGATCGCGACGGGCGGCTACACCTTC
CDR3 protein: CASSYSIATGGYTF

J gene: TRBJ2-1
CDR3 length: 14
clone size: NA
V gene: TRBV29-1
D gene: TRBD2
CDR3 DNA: TGCAGCGTAGTAAGCGGGAGCGAAGCATTTTTAAAGTTCTTC
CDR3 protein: CSVVSGSEAFLKFF

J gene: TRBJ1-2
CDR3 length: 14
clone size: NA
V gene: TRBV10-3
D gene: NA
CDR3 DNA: TGTGCCATCAGTGGAGCCCCACCGGACTATGGCTACACCTTC
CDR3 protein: CAISGAPPDYGYTF

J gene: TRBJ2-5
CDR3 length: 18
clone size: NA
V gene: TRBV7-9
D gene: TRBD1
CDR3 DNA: TGTGCCAGCAGCCACACTGGGGGTACAGGGGGTATTGGGGAGACCCAGTACTTC
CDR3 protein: CASSHTGGTGGIGETQYF

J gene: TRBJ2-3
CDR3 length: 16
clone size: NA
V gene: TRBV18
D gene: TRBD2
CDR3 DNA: TGTGCCAGCTCACCAACTTTACGGGAGGTCGCAGATACGCAGTATTTT
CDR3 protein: CASSPTLREVADTQYF

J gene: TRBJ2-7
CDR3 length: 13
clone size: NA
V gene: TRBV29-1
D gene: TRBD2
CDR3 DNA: TGCAGCGTTGAAGAAGGCGGGGGAGGCGAGCAGTACTTC
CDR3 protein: CSVEEGGGGEQYF

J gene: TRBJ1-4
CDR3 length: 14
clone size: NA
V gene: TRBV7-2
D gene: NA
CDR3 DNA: TGTGCCAGCAGCAATACATGGGCCGATGAAAAACTGTTTTTT
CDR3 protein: CASSNTWADEKLFF

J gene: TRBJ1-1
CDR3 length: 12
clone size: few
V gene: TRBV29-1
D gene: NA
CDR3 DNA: TGCAGCGTGCATTTGGGGGGCACTGAAGCTTTCTTT
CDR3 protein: CSVHLGGTEAFF

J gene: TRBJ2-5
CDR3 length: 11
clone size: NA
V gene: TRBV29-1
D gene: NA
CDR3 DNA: TGCAGCACAAAGGGGGGGGAGACCCAGTACTTC
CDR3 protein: CSTKGGETQYF

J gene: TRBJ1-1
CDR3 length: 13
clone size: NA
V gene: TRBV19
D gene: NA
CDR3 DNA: TGTGCCAGTAGTAAGACGAGGAACACTGAAGCTTTCTTT
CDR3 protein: CASSKTRNTEAFF

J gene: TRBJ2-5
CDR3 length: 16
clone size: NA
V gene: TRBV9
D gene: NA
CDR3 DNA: TGTGCCAGCAGCACTCACTCGGGGACTTCTCAAGAGACCCAGTACTTC
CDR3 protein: CASSTHSGTSQETQYF

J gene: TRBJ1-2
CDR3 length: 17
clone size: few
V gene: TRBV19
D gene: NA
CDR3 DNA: TGTGCCAGTAGTCTCCGCCTATACAGGGCTGGTGACTATGGCTACACCTTC
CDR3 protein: CASSLRLYRAGDYGYTF

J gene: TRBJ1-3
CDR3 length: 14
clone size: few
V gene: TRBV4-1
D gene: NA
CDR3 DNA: TGCGCCAGCAGGAGGGAGGGATTGGGAAACACCATATATTTT
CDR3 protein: CASRREGLGNTIYF

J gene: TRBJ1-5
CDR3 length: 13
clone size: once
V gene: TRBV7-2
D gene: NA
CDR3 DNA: TGTGCCAGCAGCGGCGGGTTAAATCAGCCCCAGCATTTT
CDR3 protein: CASSGGLNQPQHF

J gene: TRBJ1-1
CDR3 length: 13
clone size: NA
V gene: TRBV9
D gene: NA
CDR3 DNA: TGTGCCAGCAGCGTAAGGGGGAACACTGAAGCTTTCTTT
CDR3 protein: CASSVRGNTEAFF

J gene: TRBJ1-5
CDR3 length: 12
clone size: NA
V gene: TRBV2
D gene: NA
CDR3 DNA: TGTGCCAGCAGGGGCATGAATCAGCCCCAGCATTTT
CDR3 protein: CASRGMNQPQHF

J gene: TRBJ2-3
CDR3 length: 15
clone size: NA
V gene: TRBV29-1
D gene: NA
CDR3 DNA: TGCAGCGTTGACATGCAGGGGAAAATCGCAGATACGCAGTATTTT
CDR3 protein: CSVDMQGKIADTQYF

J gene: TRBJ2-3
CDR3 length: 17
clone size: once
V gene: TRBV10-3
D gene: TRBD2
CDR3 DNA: TGTGCCATCAGTGAGTCCCATGGACTAGCGAGGCCCGATACGCAGTATTTT
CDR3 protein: CAISESHGLARPDTQYF

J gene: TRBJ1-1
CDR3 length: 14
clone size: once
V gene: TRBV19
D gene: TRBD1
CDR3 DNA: TGTGCCAGTAGTATTCAGGGGGCTAACACTGAAGCTTTCTTT
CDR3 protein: CASSIQGANTEAFF

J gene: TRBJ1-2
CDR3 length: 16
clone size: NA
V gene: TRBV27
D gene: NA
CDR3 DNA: TGTGCCAGCAGTTCGGGAGGTAGTCGAATGAACTATGGCTACACCTTC
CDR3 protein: CASSSGGSRMNYGYTF

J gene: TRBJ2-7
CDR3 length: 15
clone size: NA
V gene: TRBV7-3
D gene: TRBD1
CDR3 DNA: TGTGCCAGCAGCTCCGCAGGGGGCCTCCTCGTAGAGCAGTACTTC
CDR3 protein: CASSSAGGLLVEQYF

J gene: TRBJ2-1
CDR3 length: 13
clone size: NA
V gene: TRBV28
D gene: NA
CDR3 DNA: TGTGCCAGCGTAGCGACTCCCTACAATGAGCAGTTCTTC
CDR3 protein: CASVATPYNEQFF

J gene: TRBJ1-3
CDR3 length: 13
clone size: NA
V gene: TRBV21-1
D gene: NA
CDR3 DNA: TGTGCCAGCAGCAAAAGGGGGAACAACACCATATATTTT
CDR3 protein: CASSKRGNNTIYF

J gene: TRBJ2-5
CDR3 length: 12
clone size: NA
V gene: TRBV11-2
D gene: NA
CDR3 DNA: TGTGCCAGCAGCCCCGGGGACGAGACCCAGTACTTC
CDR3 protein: CASSPGDETQYF

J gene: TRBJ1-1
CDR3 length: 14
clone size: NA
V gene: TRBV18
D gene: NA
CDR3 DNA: TGTGCCAGCTCACCACTGGCCTCGAACACTGAAGCTTTCTTT
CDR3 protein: CASSPLASNTEAFF

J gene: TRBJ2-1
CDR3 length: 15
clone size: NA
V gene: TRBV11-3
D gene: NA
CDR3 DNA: TGTGCCAGCAGCTTAGGGACTACAGTCTACAATGAGCAGTTCTTC
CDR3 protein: CASSLGTTVYNEQFF

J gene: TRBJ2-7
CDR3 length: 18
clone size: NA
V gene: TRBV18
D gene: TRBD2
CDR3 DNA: TGTGCCAGCTCATCCCGACTGACTAGCGGGAGGGCCGAGAACGAGCAGTACTTC
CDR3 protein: CASSSRLTSGRAENEQYF

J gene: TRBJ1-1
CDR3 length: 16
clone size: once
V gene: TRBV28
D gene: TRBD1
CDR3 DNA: TGTGCCGCGTGGACAGGGGACGGAATCCTAAACACTGAAGCTTTCTTT
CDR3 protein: CAAWTGDGILNTEAFF

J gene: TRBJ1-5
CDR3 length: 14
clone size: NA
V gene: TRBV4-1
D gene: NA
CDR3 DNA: TGCGCCAGCAGCCAAGATCGGGGGGGCCAGCCCCAGCATTTT
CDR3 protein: CASSQDRGGQPQHF

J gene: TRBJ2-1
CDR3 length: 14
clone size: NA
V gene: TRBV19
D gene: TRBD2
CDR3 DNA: TGTGCCACGAGACTAGCGGGGGCGAATTATGAGCAGTTCTTC
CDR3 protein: CATRLAGANYEQFF

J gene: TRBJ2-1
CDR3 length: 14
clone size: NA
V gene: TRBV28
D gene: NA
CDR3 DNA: TGTGCCAGCAGGGGACACTACTCCTACAATGAGCAGTTCTTC
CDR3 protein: CASRGHYSYNEQFF

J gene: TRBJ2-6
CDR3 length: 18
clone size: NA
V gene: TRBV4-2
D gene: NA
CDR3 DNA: TGTGCCAGCAGCCAAGATTCCGGTCTCCTCTCTGGGGCCAACGTCCTGACTTTC
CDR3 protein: CASSQDSGLLSGANVLTF

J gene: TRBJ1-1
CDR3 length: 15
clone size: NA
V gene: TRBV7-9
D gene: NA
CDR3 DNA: TGTGCCAGCAGCTTAGTCGGGTCAACGAACACTGAAGCTTTCTTT
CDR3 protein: CASSLVGSTNTEAFF

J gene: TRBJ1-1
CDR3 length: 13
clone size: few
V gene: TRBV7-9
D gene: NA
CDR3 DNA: TGTGCCAGCAGCTTAGTAGTGAACACTGAAGCTTTCTTT
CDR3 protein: CASSLVVNTEAFF

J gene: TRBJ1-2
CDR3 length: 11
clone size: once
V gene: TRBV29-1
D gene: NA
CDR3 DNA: TGCAGCGTTGAACTACAGTATGGCTACACCTTC
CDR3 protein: CSVELQYGYTF